This T cell receptor beta chain is drawn from a study of neoadjuvant anti-PD-1 for oral cavity cancer. Study context: Most patients had three to four biweekly doses of 3 mg/kg nivolumab before resection.

The study's findings and limits: Pretreatment Treg/Th17 ratio correlated inversely with post-treatment tumor clonality.

Details on this clone: Its antigen is as yet unknown.

The CDR3 contains 14 residues. Germline V gives CDR1 SQVTM, CDR2 ANQGSEA. J was trimmed by 5 bases and V by 7 bases; bases with no gene match: 9. Time point defined: after neoadjuvant nivolumab, at surgical resection. Analysis of PBMCs was direct, with no culture step. Profiling relied on immunoSEQ multiplex PCR, and the TCRdb table lists in-frame clones only, not all of them. The sample carries roughly 14,000 clones, 70% recorded once. The chain employs TRBV29-1 and TRBJ2-2; 8 nucleotides agree with TRBD2. The source of this sequence is a person aged 35 to 85 with oral cavity squamous cell carcinoma. Sequencing used PBMCs, obtained after nivolumab (anti-PD-1) treatment. The CDR3 region is CSARAGEGTGELFF. CDR3 bases: TGCAGCGCCCGAGCGGGAGAGGGAACCGGGGAGCTGTTTTTT.